The 29 T cell receptor beta chains given below trace back to one sample, sequenced in a study of blood T cell repertoires in COVID-19. Repertoires were generated with immunoSEQ multiplex PCR, while TCRdb's copy carries only in-frame clones and drops some. The sample has about 140,000 clones, over 75% seen once. Sequences were obtained from peripheral blood. The receptor source for this set is a man in his fifties or sixties with acute or convalescent COVID-19.

The rearrangement links TRBV9 to TRBJ2-2; D remains unclear. The CDR3 has 13 residues. V shed 3 bases and J shed 5 bases, with 8 bases lying between them. Germline-derived CDR1 and CDR2 are SGDLS and YYNGEE. The DNA for the CDR3 is TGTGCCAGCAGCGGATCGCAGACCGGGGAGCTGTTTTTT. Translation gives CASSGSQTGELFF. The full variable domain, completed using reference TRBV9 and TRBJ2-2, is DSGVTQTPKHLITATGQRVTLRCSPRSGDLSVYWYQQSLDQGLQFLIQYYNGEERAKGNILERFSAQQFPDLHSELNLSSLELGDSALYFCASSGSQTGELFFGEGSRLTVL.

The V gene is TRBV28, the J gene TRBJ2-7; TRBD1 aligns across 7 bases. V was clipped by 6 bases and J by 0 bases; unmatched bases: 11. From germline, CDR1 is MDHEN and CDR2 SYDVKM. CDR3 length: 16 residues. CDR3 in amino acids: CASRPTQGTASYEQYF. The CDR3 coding sequence is TGTGCCAGCAGACCGACACAGGGGACCGCCTCCTACGAGCAGTACTTC.

The rearrangement links TRBV10-3 to TRBJ1-2; 7 nucleotides line up with TRBD1. CDR1 and CDR2 from the germline V gene are ENHRY and SYGVKD. J lost 2 bases, V lost 6 bases, and 9 bases had no gene match. The CDR3 covers 15 residues. CDR3 residues: CAISRPLTGNYGYTF. The CDR3 nucleotides are TGTGCCATCAGCCGCCCGTTGACAGGGAACTATGGCTACACCTTC.

This clone was recorded a few times. The rearrangement links TRBV7-9 to TRBJ2-7; 8 positions match TRBD2. Germline V gene lookup returns CDR1 SEHNR and CDR2 FQNEAQ (reference sequence). Trimming at V came to 5 bases and at J to 3 bases, leaving 6 bases not matched to a gene. This CDR3 spans 14 amino acids. CDR3 sequence: CASSQSTSGYEQYF. The CDR3 coding sequence is TGTGCCAGCAGCCAATCCACTAGCGGCTACGAGCAGTACTTC.

CDR3 loop: CASSERGGTDTQYF. The CDR3 nucleotides read TGCGCCAGCAGTGAGCGGGGGGGGACAGATACGCAGTATTTT. The chain joins TRBV10-1 to TRBJ2-3, with 8 positions matching TRBD2. Per germline, CDR1 WNHNN and CDR2 SYGVQD (reference sequence). The CDR3 consists of 14 residues. The junction had 1 base not matched to a gene; V was cut back by 2 bases and J by 3 bases.

The rearrangement joins TRBV10-2 to TRBJ1-6, with TRBD1 matching 9 bases. V shed 4 bases, J shed 10 bases, and the junction held 5 bases outside the gene matches. CDR1 and CDR2 from the germline V gene are WSHSY and SAAADI. CDR3 length: 14 amino acids. CDR3 in amino acids: CASSATGGGSPLHF. CDR3 DNA: TGCGCCAGCAGTGCCACAGGGGGCGGCTCACCCCTCCACTTT.

The genes are TRBV19 and TRBJ1-3; weak D call: TRBD1 (5 bases). V shed 7 bases and J shed 2 bases, with 9 bases lying between them. Per the germline V gene, CDR1 is LNHDA and CDR2 is SQIVND (reference sequence). This CDR3 spans 13 amino acids. The chain's CDR3 is CASMEGPGNTIYF. The CDR3 DNA sequence: TGTGCCAGTATGGAGGGGCCTGGAAACACCATATATTTT.

The chain recombines TRBV19 with TRBJ1-5; the D is unclear. Per the germline V gene, CDR1 is LNHDA and CDR2 is SQIVND (reference sequence). This CDR3 has 16 residues. The germline V and J ends were trimmed by 4 bases and 0 bases, with 13 bases remaining between them. Here the CDR3 reads CASSNKWRDSNQPQHF. CDR3 nucleotide sequence: TGTGCCAGTAGTAACAAGTGGAGGGATAGCAATCAGCCCCAGCATTTT.

This rearrangement joins TRBV5-1 to TRBJ2-7; TRBD1 might be the D (6 bases). The CDR3 consists of 15 residues. V was shortened by 0 bases and J by 5 bases, with 15 bases between the two germline ends. CDR1 and CDR2 from the germline V gene are SGHRS and YFSETQ. The CDR3 sequence is CASSLAVTDSHEQYF. For the CDR3, the DNA is TGCGCCAGCAGCTTGGCAGTTACGGACAGCCACGAGCAGTACTTC.

V and J are TRBV4-1 and TRBJ1-6; D might be TRBD1 (5 bases). The CDR3 extends over 18 amino acids. V lost 0 bases to trimming and J lost 0 bases, with 12 bases between them. The germline V gene has CDR1 MGHRA and CDR2 YSYEKL. In DNA, the CDR3 is TGCGCCAGCAGCCAAGAATCGGGGACTAGCTCCTATAATTCACCCCTCCACTTT. Translation gives CASSQESGTSSYNSPLHF.

In its sample, this clone was seen many times. V usage is TRBV10-3 and J usage is TRBJ2-7, with 8 bases that match TRBD2. This CDR3 has 15 residues. V shed 4 bases and J 4 bases; nucleotides not matched to a gene: 9. Germline V CDR1 and CDR2: ENHRY, SYGVKD. CDR3: CAISGPQAGGYEQYF. The CDR3 DNA is TGTGCCATCAGTGGGCCGCAGGCGGGAGGTTACGAGCAGTACTTC.

The J gene is TRBJ2-6, the V gene TRBV4-1; no reliable D call. This CDR3 contains 14 residues. The germline V gene encodes CDR1 MGHRA and CDR2 YSYEKL. Between the trimmed V and J ends, which lost 6 bases and 2 bases, there was a span of 8 bases. The CDR3 DNA sequence: TGCGCCAGCAGATCCCGGGCTGGGGCCAACGTCCTGACTTTC. This translates into CASRSRAGANVLTF.

The CDR3 nucleotides read TGTGCCAGCAGTTCCCCAACAAAACAAGGAGTCTACGAAAAACTGTTTTTT. Translating gives CASSSPTKQGVYEKLFF. V and J are TRBV6-2 or TRBV6-3 and TRBJ1-4; D gene ambiguous. The CDR3 covers 17 residues. CDR1 is MNHEY, CDR2 SVGEGT, per germline. The germline V and J ends were trimmed by 4 bases and 8 bases, with 23 bases remaining between them.

The chain carries TRBV5-4 and TRBJ1-1, with D possibly TRBD1 on 5 matching bases. The germline V gene has CDR1 SGHNT and CDR2 YYREEE (reference sequence). This CDR3 comprises 14 residues. V was clipped by 8 bases and J by 5 bases, with 19 bases between them. The CDR3 DNA follows: TGTGCCAGTCAACCCGGTGGGGCGGCGACTGAAGCTTTCTTT. Protein product: CASQPGGAATEAFF. Looking up the rest from reference TRBV5-4 and TRBJ1-1 gives the full variable domain: ETGVTQSPTHLIKTRGQQVTLRCSSQSGHNTVSWYQQALGQGPQFIFQYYREEENGRGNFPPRFSGLQFPNYSSELNVNALELDDSALYLCASQPGGAATEAFFGQGTRLTVV.

As DNA, the CDR3 is TGTGCCAGCAGCTTAGCGAGTGACAGCTCCTACGAGCAGTACTTC. It encodes CASSLASDSSYEQYF. The chain couples TRBV7-8 to TRBJ2-7, with D possibly matching TRBD1 (5 bases). Between the trimmed V and J ends, which lost 0 bases and 0 bases, there was a span of 9 bases. Germline V gene data show CDR1 as SGHVS and CDR2 as FQNEAQ. The CDR3 runs 15 residues.

This clone was counted once. The chain is built from TRBV11-2 and TRBJ2-1; 11 bases agree with TRBD2. From germline, CDR1 is SGHAT and CDR2 FQNNGV. The CDR3 extends over 15 amino acids. V dropped 2 bases and J dropped 14; count of bases not matched to a gene: 11. CDR3 loop: CASSLSEGLAEWEFF. In DNA, the CDR3 is TGTGCCAGCAGCTTATCCGAGGGACTAGCGGAATGGGAGTTCTTC.

The chain employs TRBV18 and TRBJ1-2; TRBD1 might be the D (5 bases). Germline V gene data show CDR1 as KGHSH and CDR2 as LQKENI. The CDR3 extends over 16 amino acids. V lost 6 bases and J 1 base, leaving 18 bases between the germline ends. CDR3 residues: CASSSPGQGGNYGYTF. CDR3 in DNA: TGTGCCAGCTCCTCGCCTGGCCAGGGAGGTAACTATGGCTACACCTTC.

V usage is TRBV2 and J usage is TRBJ2-1, with 10 nucleotides matching TRBD2. The CDR3 loop spans 14 amino acids. Germline V gene sequence: CDR1 SNHLY, CDR2 FYNNEI. J gave up 7 bases and V 6 bases, and 6 bases lay outside the gene matches. DNA of the CDR3: TGTGCCAGCAGCCTAGCGGGAGCTCTGAATGAGCAGTTCTTC. Its protein product is CASSLAGALNEQFF.

The V gene is TRBV7-6, the J gene TRBJ2-4; TRBD2 matches at 9 bases. The trim removed 5 bases at V and 9 bases at J, leaving 8 bases unmatched. This CDR3 spans 14 amino acids. Germline lookup yields CDR1 SGHVS and CDR2 FNYEAQ. The CDR3 here is CASSLSAGGVIQYF. The CDR3 coding sequence is TGTGCCAGCAGCCTGTCGGCGGGAGGGGTCATTCAGTACTTC.

V usage is TRBV5-5 and J usage is TRBJ2-1; no reliable D call. This CDR3 is 13 amino acids long. CDR1 and CDR2 from the germline V gene are SGHKS and YYEKEE (reference sequence). With 3 bases removed from V and 8 bases from J, the gap between germline ends came to 12 bases. The CDR3 coding sequence is TGTGCCAGCAGCTCATTGGCAGTCGATGAGCAGTTCTTC. Translated: CASSSLAVDEQFF.

This clone was seen only once. This sequence joins TRBV2 and TRBJ1-1; the match to TRBD1 covers 9 bases. V was pared by 4 bases and J by 5 bases, with 2 bases of the junction left unmatched. The CDR3 runs to 13 residues. Per the germline V gene, CDR1 is SNHLY and CDR2 is FYNNEI. This chain's CDR3 is CASSGDRETEAFF. CDR3 coding DNA: TGTGCCAGCAGTGGGGACAGGGAGACTGAAGCTTTCTTT.

This clone has a handful of counts. The chain recombines TRBV11-2 with TRBJ2-7; 7 bases are shared with TRBD1. Germline CDR1 is SGHAT and CDR2 is FQNNGV. V was clipped by 3 bases and J by 5 bases; unmatched bases: 4. This CDR3 has 13 amino acids. CDR3 sequence (DNA): TGTGCCAGCAGCTTCGACAGGGACAACGAGCAGTACTTC. Protein: CASSFDRDNEQYF.

The V call is TRBV11-1, the J call TRBJ2-7, with a possible D match to TRBD1 (6 bases). Germline V gene lookup returns CDR1 SGHAT and CDR2 FQDESV (reference sequence). This CDR3 contains 16 residues. V lost 1 base and J lost 2, with 15 bases in between. The CDR3 region is CASSLDPGVHTYEQYF. The CDR3 bases are TGTGCCAGCAGCTTAGACCCAGGGGTACACACCTACGAGCAGTACTTC.

The chain combines TRBV9 with TRBJ2-7, with D hard to call. From germline, CDR1 is SGDLS and CDR2 YYNGEE. Trimming stripped 4 bases from V and 0 bases from J, with 11 bases between. There are 14 residues in the CDR3. The CDR3 DNA reads as TGTGCCAGCAGCTCTACTACGAGCTCCTACGAGCAGTACTTC. The encoded protein is CASSSTTSSYEQYF.

The chain has TRBV7-9 and TRBJ2-7, with D perhaps TRBD1 (5 bases). Germline V CDR1 and CDR2: SEHNR, FQNEAQ (reference sequence). The CDR3 has 15 residues. With 0 bases removed from V and 5 bases from J, the gap between germline ends came to 14 bases. CDR3 sequence: CASSLAQGSGDEQYF. The CDR3 DNA reads TGTGCCAGCAGCTTAGCGCAGGGCTCGGGTGACGAGCAGTACTTC.

The V gene is TRBV18, the J gene TRBJ1-3; D call uncertain. V lost 4 bases and J lost 0, with 13 bases in between. The V gene's germline CDR1 is KGHSH and CDR2 LQKENI. This CDR3 contains 16 residues. Written as DNA, the CDR3 is TGTGCCAGCTCACTACAGACGGATTTCTCTGGAAACACCATATATTTT. It yields the protein CASSLQTDFSGNTIYF.

The V gene is TRBV11-3, the J gene TRBJ2-5, with TRBD2 matching 8 bases. V was pared by 1 base and J by 2 bases, with 6 bases of the junction left unmatched. The CDR3 spans 16 residues. Germline V gives CDR1 SGHNT, CDR2 YENEEA. This CDR3 reads CASSLASGSPQETQYF. In DNA form, the CDR3 reads TGTGCCAGCAGCTTAGCCAGCGGGAGCCCACAAGAGACCCAGTACTTC.

V is TRBV5-6 and J is TRBJ2-1, with TRBD2 as a possible D gene (6 bases). V lost 2 bases, J lost 0 bases, and 6 bases lay in between. There are 14 residues in the CDR3. Germline V CDR1 and CDR2: SGHDT, YYEEEE. The CDR3 protein is CASSFGSSYNEQFF. The DNA of the CDR3 is TGTGCCAGCAGCTTCGGGAGCTCCTACAATGAGCAGTTCTTC.

V is TRBV5-6 and J is TRBJ1-6; 10 bases fit TRBD1. The ends lost 0 bases at V and 10 bases at J; junction bases unmatched: 4. Germline CDR1 reads SGHDT; CDR2 reads YYEEEE. This CDR3 has 15 residues. The CDR3 region is CASSLEGTGASPLHF. In DNA, the CDR3 is TGTGCCAGCAGCTTGGAGGGGACAGGGGCCTCACCCCTCCACTTT.